The 9 T cell receptor beta chains in this list originate from one sample, sequenced in a study of shared clonotypes between healthy human individuals. Only in-frame clones appear in the TCRdb table, and some are missing; sequencing was by immunoSEQ multiplex PCR. The sample includes about 340,000 clones, around 70% of them seen just once. Sample: memory CD4+ T cells sorted from blood. Indicated subset: CD45RA-negative fraction. Source of these receptors: a man aged 25-45 years in good health.

The chain recombines TRBV2 with TRBJ2-7; D gene uncertain. The CDR3 has 11 residues. Between the trimmed V and J ends, which lost 4 bases and 6 bases, there was a span of 7 bases. Germline lookup yields CDR1 SNHLY and CDR2 FYNNEI. CDR3 loop: CASSGSTEQYF. CDR3 DNA: TGTGCCAGCAGTGGAAGCACCGAGCAGTACTTC.

This clone was recorded only once. J is TRBJ2-1 and V is TRBV18; perhaps TRBD2 as D (6 bases). The length of the CDR3 is 20 residues. Between the trimmed V and J ends, which lost 2 bases and 2 bases, there was a span of 25 bases. The germline V gene has CDR1 KGHSH and CDR2 LQKENI. CDR3: CASSPERVASAQAAYNEQFF. Here the CDR3 DNA reads TGTGCCAGCTCACCAGAGAGGGTCGCTAGCGCACAAGCCGCCTACAATGAGCAGTTCTTC.

Only one count was recorded for this clone. CDR3 DNA: TGTGCCAGCAGTGTGACAGGGGTACAGCCCCAGCATTTT. Protein: CASSVTGVQPQHF. The chain combines TRBV28 with TRBJ1-5, with TRBD1 identical over 8 bases. V shed 5 bases and J 7 bases; nucleotides not matched to a gene: 4. CDR1 and CDR2 (germline): MDHEN, SYDVKM. The CDR3 contains 13 residues.

The chain recombines TRBV11-2 with TRBJ2-7; maybe TRBD2 (6 bases). This CDR3 is 16 amino acids long. Germline V gives CDR1 SGHAT, CDR2 FQNNGV. V lost 5 bases, J lost 1 base, and 18 bases lay in between. The CDR3 loop reads CASSRTGTARSYEQYF. The CDR3 coding sequence is TGTGCCAGCAGCCGGACCGGGACTGCAAGGTCCTACGAGCAGTACTTC.

The CDR3 here is CASREQETQYF. The DNA of the CDR3 is TGTGCCAGCAGGGAGCAAGAGACCCAGTACTTC. V gene TRBV28 combines with J gene TRBJ2-5, with unresolved D. Germline V CDR1 and CDR2: MDHEN, SYDVKM. This CDR3 spans 11 amino acids. V lost 6 bases, J lost 2 bases, and 4 bases lay in between.

Ten or more counts support this clone. CDR3 sequence: CASSGQLYEQYF. As DNA, the CDR3 is TGTGCCAGCAGTGGACAGCTCTACGAGCAGTACTTC. The chain joins TRBV2 to TRBJ2-7; a weak D match, TRBD1 (5 bases). V lost 4 bases and J lost 3, with 7 bases in between. CDR3 length: 12 amino acids. From germline, CDR1 is SNHLY and CDR2 FYNNEI.

This sequence joins TRBV23-1 and TRBJ1-2; 12 nucleotides match TRBD1. TRBV23-1 falls under the ORF class, with uncertain function. This CDR3 spans 15 amino acids. Trimming cost V 3 bases and J 7 bases; bases outside gene matches: 6. The CDR3 sequence is CASSQGTGGETGYTF. For the CDR3, the DNA is TGCGCCAGCAGTCAGGGGACAGGGGGCGAGACTGGCTACACCTTC.

The chain is built from TRBV28 and TRBJ2-7; D gene uncertain. The V end was cut by 7 bases, the J end by 0 bases, with 16 bases between. Germline V CDR1 and CDR2: MDHEN, SYDVKM. The CDR3 is 15 amino acids. This CDR3 reads CASTSLQRPSYEQYF. Here the CDR3 DNA reads TGTGCCAGCACTTCATTACAGAGACCCTCCTACGAGCAGTACTTC.

CDR3 bases: TGTGCCAGCTCACCACTAGGGATCGATAGCCACTCTGGGGCCAACGTCCTGACTTTC. It codes for CASSPLGIDSHSGANVLTF. The chain has TRBV18 and TRBJ2-6; D gene unclear. The CDR3 runs to 19 residues. The germline gives CDR1 KGHSH, CDR2 LQKENI. V lost 1 base, J lost 0 bases, and 16 bases lay in between.